The present entry profiles one T cell receptor (beta chain) with its context. Repertoires were generated with immunoSEQ multiplex PCR, while TCRdb's copy carries only in-frame clones and drops some. The table includes around 20,000 clones, roughly 80% detected once. Exclusion of a patient followed from autoimmune disease history or systemic immunosuppression. The data are from a study of OX40 agonist ivuxolimab in advanced cancers. The overall study: Patients were dosed with the agonistic anti-OX40 (CD134) antibody ivuxolimab.

V dropped 4 bases and J dropped 6; count of bases not matched to a gene: 12. The CDR3 is 15 amino acids. CDR1 is ENHRY, CDR2 SYGVKD, per germline. This specimen was CD4+ or CD8+ T cells sorted from blood, taken in a trial of the OX40 agonist ivuxolimab. The sequence was obtained from an adult with an advanced solid tumor such as melanoma, head and neck, liver or kidney cancer. This sequence joins TRBV10-3 and TRBJ2-7; TRBD1 matches 7 bases. CDR3 loop: CAISGRTGAPGEQYF. The CDR3 region has the DNA TGTGCCATCAGTGGAAGGACAGGCGCCCCGGGCGAGCAGTACTTC.